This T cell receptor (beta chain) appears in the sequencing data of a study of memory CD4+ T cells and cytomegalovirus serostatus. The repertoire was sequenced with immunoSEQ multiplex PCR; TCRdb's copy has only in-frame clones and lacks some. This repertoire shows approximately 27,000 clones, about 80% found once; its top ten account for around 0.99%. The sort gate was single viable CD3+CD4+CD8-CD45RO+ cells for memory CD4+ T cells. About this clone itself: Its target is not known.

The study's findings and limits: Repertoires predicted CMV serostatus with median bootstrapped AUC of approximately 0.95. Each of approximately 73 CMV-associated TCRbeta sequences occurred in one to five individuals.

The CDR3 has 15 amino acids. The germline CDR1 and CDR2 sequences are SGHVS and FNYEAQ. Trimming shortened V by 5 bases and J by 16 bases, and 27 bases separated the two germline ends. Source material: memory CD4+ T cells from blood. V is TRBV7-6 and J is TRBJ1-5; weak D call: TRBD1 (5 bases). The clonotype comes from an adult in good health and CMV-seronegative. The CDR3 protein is CASSTEPGSDQYLHF. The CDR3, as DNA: TGTGCCAGCAGCACAGAGCCAGGGAGCGACCAATACCTCCATTTT.